Listed below are T cell receptor beta chains from one sample, sequenced in a study of T cell repertoires in cytomegalovirus infection. TCRdb independently ran MiXCR on the reads; one entry per CDR3 protein. The profile shows under 100,000 distinct CDR3 sequences, 3.7% of them singletons. Sample: PBMCs. The receptors come from a human donor in good health (CMV status not recorded). Some clones in this sample may be carry-over from other donors' samples. Both conserved end residues are part of each CDR3. D genes are given only for firm matches. Rows may omit the clone size; those that give it use once, few, many or a size class.

V gene,clone size,J gene,D gene,CDR3 protein,CDR3 DNA
TRBV7-2,many,TRBJ2-7,-,CASSSRYEQYF,TGTGCCAGCAGCTCCCGATACGAGCAGTACTTC
TRBV12-3/TRBV12-4,many,TRBJ2-3,TRBD2,CATLGGGNTDTQYF,TGTGCCACCCTTGGGGGGGGAAACACAGATACGCAGTATTTT
TRBV5-5,many,TRBJ2-7,TRBD2,CASSLERGDTYEQYF,TGTGCCAGCAGCTTGGAGCGGGGCGACACCTACGAGCAGTACTTC
TRBV12-3/TRBV12-4,many,TRBJ2-7,-,CASSFAPGRRSPSYEQYF,TGTGCCAGCAGTTTTGCTCCGGGACGAAGGAGCCCCTCCTACGAGCAGTACTTC
TRBV20-1,many,TRBJ2-3,TRBD1,CSAGIGTGYADTQYF,TGCAGTGCAGGGATCGGGACAGGGTACGCAGATACGCAGTATTTT
TRBV7-2,many,TRBJ2-1,-,CASSTPATRGRSYNEQFF,TGTGCCAGCAGCACACCCGCTACGCGGGGACGCTCCTACAATGAGCAGTTCTTC
TRBV7-8,many,TRBJ1-2,-,CASSLTGRNGYTF,TGTGCCAGCAGCTTAACAGGGAGAAATGGCTACACCTTC
TRBV30,many,TRBJ1-2,TRBD1,CAWELTGSNYGYTF,TGTGCCTGGGAACTGACAGGGTCGAACTATGGCTACACCTTC
TRBV19,many,TRBJ1-5,-,CASSKEINQPQHF,TGTGCCAGTAGTAAAGAGATAAATCAGCCCCAGCATTTT
TRBV20-1,many,TRBJ2-7,-,CSARRQGYYEQYF,TGCAGTGCTAGGCGGCAGGGATACTACGAGCAGTACTTC
TRBV19,many,TRBJ1-2,-,CASSISGEWNYGYTF,TGTGCCAGTAGTATTTCAGGGGAATGGAACTATGGCTACACCTTC
TRBV7-2,many,TRBJ1-1,-,CASSSQTGTEAFF,TGTGCCAGCAGCTCACAGACAGGCACTGAAGCTTTCTTT
TRBV20-1,many,TRBJ2-1,TRBD2,CSARGGLAVSYNEQFF,TGCAGTGCTAGGGGAGGACTAGCGGTTTCCTACAATGAGCAGTTCTTC
TRBV19,many,TRBJ2-3,-,CASRHRSTDTQYF,TGTGCCAGTAGACACAGGAGCACAGATACGCAGTATTTT
TRBV20-1,many,TRBJ2-7,TRBD2,CSAREDYEQYF,TGCAGTGCCCGGGAGGACTACGAGCAGTACTTC
TRBV20-1,-,TRBJ2-1,TRBD2,CSARTPRASGYNEQFF,TGCAGTGCTAGGACCCCCAGGGCTAGCGGTTACAATGAGCAGTTCTTC
TRBV24-1,many,TRBJ1-5,-,CATSDSTDINQPQHF,TGTGCCACCAGTGATTCCACAGACATAAATCAGCCCCAGCATTTT
TRBV9,-,TRBJ2-1,TRBD2,CASSVELATRNEQFF,TGTGCCAGCAGCGTAGAACTAGCGACCCGGAATGAGCAGTTCTTC
TRBV11-1,many,TRBJ1-2,-,CASSPGVSNYGYTF,TGTGCCAGCAGCCCAGGGGTGTCGAACTATGGCTACACCTTC
TRBV28,many,TRBJ2-7,-,CASNPGFWESYEQYF,TGTGCCAGCAATCCAGGGTTTTGGGAATCTTACGAGCAGTACTTC
TRBV19,many,TRBJ2-1,-,CASSIRDNEQFF,TGTGCCAGTAGTATCAGGGACAATGAGCAGTTCTTC
TRBV5-4,many,TRBJ1-5,TRBD1,CASSLQGEGQPQHF,TGTGCCAGCAGCCTACAGGGGGAGGGTCAGCCCCAGCATTTT